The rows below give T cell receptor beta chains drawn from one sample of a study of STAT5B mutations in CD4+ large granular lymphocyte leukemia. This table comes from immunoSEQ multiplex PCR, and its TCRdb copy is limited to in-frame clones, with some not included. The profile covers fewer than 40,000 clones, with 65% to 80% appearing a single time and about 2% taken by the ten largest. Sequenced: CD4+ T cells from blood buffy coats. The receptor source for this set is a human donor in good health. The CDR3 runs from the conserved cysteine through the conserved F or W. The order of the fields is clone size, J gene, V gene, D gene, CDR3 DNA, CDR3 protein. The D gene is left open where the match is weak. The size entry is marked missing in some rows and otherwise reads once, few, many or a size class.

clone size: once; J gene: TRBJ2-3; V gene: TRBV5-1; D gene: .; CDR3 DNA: TGCGCCAGCAGCTCCGGACAGAGTATCACAGATACGCAGTATTTT; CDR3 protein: CASSSGQSITDTQYF
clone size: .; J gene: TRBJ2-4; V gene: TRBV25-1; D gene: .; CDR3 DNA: TGTGCCAGCAGTGAATGGGGGGAGGGGGGCAAAAACATTCAGTACTTC; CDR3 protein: CASSEWGEGGKNIQYF
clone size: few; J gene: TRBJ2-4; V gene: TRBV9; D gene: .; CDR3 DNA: TGTGCCAGCAGCGTAGCGGCTAGCGTACTCGAAAACATTCAGTACTTC; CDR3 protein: CASSVAASVLENIQYF
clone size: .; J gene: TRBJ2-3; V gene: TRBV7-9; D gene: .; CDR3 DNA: TGTGCCAGCAGCTCGGAGGCAGTCACAGATACGCAGTATTTT; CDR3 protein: CASSSEAVTDTQYF
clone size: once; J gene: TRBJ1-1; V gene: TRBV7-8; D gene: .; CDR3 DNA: TGTGCCAGCAGCGTCTCAGCGGGGCGGAACACTGAAGCTTTCTTT; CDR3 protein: CASSVSAGRNTEAFF
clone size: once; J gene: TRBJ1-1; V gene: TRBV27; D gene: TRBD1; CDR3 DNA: TGTGCCAGCTCTCTATCAACAGGGGGCAAGGGGATGAACACTGAAGCTTTCTTT; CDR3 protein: CASSLSTGGKGMNTEAFF
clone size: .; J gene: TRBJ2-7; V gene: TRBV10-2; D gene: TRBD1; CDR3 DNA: TGCGCCAGCAGTGAGTCGAGGGACAGGGGATCCTACGAGCAGTACTTC; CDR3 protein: CASSESRDRGSYEQYF
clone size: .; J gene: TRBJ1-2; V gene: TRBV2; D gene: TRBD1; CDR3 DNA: TGTGCCAGCGGTGGACAGGGAGAGGAAGGCTACACCTTC; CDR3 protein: CASGGQGEEGYTF
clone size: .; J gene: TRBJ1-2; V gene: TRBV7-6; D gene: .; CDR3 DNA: TGTGCCAGCAGCTTAGACGTAGGCTACACCTTC; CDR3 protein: CASSLDVGYTF
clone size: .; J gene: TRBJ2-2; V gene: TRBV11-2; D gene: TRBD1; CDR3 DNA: TGTGCCAGCAGCTTAAGGACAGGGACACCCGGGGAGCTGTTTTTT; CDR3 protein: CASSLRTGTPGELFF
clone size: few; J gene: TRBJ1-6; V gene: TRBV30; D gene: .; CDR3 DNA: TGTGCCTGGAGATCTGGGACTGAGGGTTCACCCCTCCACTTT; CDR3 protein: CAWRSGTEGSPLHF
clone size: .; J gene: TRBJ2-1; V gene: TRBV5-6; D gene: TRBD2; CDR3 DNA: TGTGCCAGCAGTCGGGGGACTAGCGCCGACTCCTACAATGAGCAGTTCTTC; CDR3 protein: CASSRGTSADSYNEQFF
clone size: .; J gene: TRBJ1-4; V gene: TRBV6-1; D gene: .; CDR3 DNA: TGTGCCAGCAGTGAACGGGTTTGGGAACTGTTTTTT; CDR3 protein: CASSERVWELFF
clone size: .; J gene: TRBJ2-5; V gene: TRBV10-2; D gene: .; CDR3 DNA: TGCGCCAGCGCGCCCGCCGGGGAGACCCAGTACTTC; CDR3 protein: CASAPAGETQYF
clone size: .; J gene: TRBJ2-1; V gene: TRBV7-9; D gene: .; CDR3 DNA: TGTGCCAGCAGCTTTACGGGGGTTGGTGAGCAGTTCTTC; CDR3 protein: CASSFTGVGEQFF
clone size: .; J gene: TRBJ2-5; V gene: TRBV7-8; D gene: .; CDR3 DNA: TGTGCCAGCAGCTTAGCAGGGAACGAGGAGACCCAGTACTTC; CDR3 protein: CASSLAGNEETQYF
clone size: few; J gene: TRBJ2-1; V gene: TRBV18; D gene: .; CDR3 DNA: TGTGCCAGCTCACTGGGGGCTGGCAATGAGCAGTTCTTC; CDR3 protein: CASSLGAGNEQFF
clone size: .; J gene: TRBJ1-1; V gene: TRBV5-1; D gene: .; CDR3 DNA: TGCGCCAGCAGCCTATACGGGGACACTGAAGCTTTCTTT; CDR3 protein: CASSLYGDTEAFF
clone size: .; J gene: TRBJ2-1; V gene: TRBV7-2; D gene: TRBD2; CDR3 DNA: TGTGCCAGCAGCTTACAGGCTGGCGGGAGCTCCTACAATGAGCAGTTCTTC; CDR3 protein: CASSLQAGGSSYNEQFF
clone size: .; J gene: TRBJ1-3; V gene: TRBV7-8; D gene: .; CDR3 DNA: TGTGCCAGCAGCTTAGGTGGAAACACCATATATTTT; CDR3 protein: CASSLGGNTIYF
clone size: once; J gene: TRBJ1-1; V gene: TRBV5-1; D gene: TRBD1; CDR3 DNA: TGCGCCAGCAGCTTGTCGGGGGACAGCACTGAAGCTTTCTTT; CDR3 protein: CASSLSGDSTEAFF
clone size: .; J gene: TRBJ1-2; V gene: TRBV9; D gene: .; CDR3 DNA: TGTGCCAGCAGCGCGCCGGGACTAGCAGCGGAAGGCTACACCTTC; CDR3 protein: CASSAPGLAAEGYTF
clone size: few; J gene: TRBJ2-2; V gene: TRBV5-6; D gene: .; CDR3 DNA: TGTGCCAGCAGCCCCTGGCAGACGGCGAACACCGGGGAGCTGTTTTTT; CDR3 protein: CASSPWQTANTGELFF
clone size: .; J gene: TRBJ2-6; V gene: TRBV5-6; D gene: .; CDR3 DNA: TGTGCCAGCAGCTTGGACAGGGCCAACGTCCTGACTTTC; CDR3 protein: CASSLDRANVLTF
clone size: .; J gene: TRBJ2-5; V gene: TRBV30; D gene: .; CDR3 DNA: TGTGCCTGGAGTGTAGGGGGGGTCGAGACCCAGTACTTC; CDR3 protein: CAWSVGGVETQYF
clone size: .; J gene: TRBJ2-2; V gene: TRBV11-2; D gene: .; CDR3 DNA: TGTGCCAGCAGCTTTCAGGGGAACACCGGGGAGCTGTTTTTT; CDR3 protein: CASSFQGNTGELFF
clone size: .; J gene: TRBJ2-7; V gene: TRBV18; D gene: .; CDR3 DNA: TGTGCCAGCTCATCCGGCCCAGACCGAACGTACTACGAGCAGTACTTC; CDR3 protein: CASSSGPDRTYYEQYF
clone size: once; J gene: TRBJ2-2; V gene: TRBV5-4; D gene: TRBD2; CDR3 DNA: TGTGCCAGCAGCCCGGGGGGGAGCGGTGGCCCCGGGGAGCTGTTTTTT; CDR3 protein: CASSPGGSGGPGELFF
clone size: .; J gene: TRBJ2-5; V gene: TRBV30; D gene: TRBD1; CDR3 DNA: TGTGCCTGGAGCGCCGGGACAGGGATTGGGGAGACCCAGTACTTC; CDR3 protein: CAWSAGTGIGETQYF
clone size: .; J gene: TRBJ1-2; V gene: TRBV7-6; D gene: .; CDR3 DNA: TGTGCCAGCAGCCCCGACGACAGGAGCCTCTATGGCTACACCTTC; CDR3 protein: CASSPDDRSLYGYTF
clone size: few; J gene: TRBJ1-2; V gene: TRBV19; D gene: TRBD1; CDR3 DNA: TGTGCCAGTAGTAGCGATCGGACAGGAAGCTACACCTTC; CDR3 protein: CASSSDRTGSYTF
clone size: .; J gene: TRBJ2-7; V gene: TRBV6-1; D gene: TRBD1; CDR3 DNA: TGTGCCAGCAGTGAAGGGCCAGGGGGCCTCTACGAGCAGTACTTC; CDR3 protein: CASSEGPGGLYEQYF
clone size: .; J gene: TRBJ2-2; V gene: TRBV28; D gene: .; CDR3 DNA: TGTGCCAGCAGGTTGGCTGGCAGGGTGGGGAACACCGGGGAGCTGTTTTTT; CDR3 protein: CASRLAGRVGNTGELFF
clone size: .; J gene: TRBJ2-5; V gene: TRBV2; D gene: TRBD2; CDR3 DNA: TGTGCCAGCAGTGCACTAGCGGGGGGGCAAGAGACCCAGTACTTC; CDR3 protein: CASSALAGGQETQYF
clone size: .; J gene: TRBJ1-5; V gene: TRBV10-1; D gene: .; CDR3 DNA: TGCGCCAGCAGTGAGTCCGGCAGTTATCAGCCCCAGCATTTT; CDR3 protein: CASSESGSYQPQHF
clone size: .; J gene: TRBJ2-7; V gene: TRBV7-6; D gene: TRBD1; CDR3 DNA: TGTGCCAGCAGCGCAAAAGACAGGGGACGCTACGAGCAGTACTTC; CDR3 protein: CASSAKDRGRYEQYF
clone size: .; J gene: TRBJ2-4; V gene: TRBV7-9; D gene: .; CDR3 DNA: TGTGCCAGCAGCTTGGACAGAAAAAACATTCAGTACTTC; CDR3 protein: CASSLDRKNIQYF
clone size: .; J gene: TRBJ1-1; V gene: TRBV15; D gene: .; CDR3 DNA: TGTGCCACCAGAGTTGAGGGGGGGATCGGGACTGAAGCTTTCTTT; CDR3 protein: CATRVEGGIGTEAFF
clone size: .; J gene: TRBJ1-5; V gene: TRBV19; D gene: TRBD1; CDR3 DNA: TGTGCCAGTAGTATAGTCGGGGGACAGGGGGGCAATCAGCCCCAGCATTTT; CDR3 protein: CASSIVGGQGGNQPQHF
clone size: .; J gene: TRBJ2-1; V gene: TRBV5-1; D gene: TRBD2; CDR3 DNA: TGCGCCAGCAGCCAAGGGACTAGCGGAGGGAATGAGCAGTTCTTC; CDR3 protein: CASSQGTSGGNEQFF
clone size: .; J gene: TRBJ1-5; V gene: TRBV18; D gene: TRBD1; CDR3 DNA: TGTGCCAGCTCACCAGGGCAGGGGGCGGATCAGCCCCAGCATTTT; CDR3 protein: CASSPGQGADQPQHF